The 20 T cell receptor beta chains below come from one sample, sequenced in a study of metastatic and nonmetastatic thyroid tumors. TCRdb reprocessed the PCR reads using MiXCR. The table has 40,000 to 45,000 clones, approximately 16% seen once. Nobody among the patients had been given any treatment before thyroid surgery. The specimen sequenced was blood. These receptors were taken from a female donor with papillary thyroid cancer or a benign thyroid nodule (not recorded which). Some clones in this sample may be carry-over from other donors' samples.

This clone has ten or more counts. The chain employs TRBV24-1 and TRBJ1-1, with D possibly matching TRBD1 (6 bases). Germline V gene data show CDR1 as KGHDR and CDR2 as SFDVKD. The germline V and J ends were trimmed by 0 bases and 0 bases, with 16 bases remaining between them. CDR3 size: 18 residues. The CDR3 sequence is CATSDLEKRGSMNTEAFF. The CDR3 coding sequence is TGTGCCACCAGTGATTTGGAAAAAAGGGGGTCTATGAACACTGAAGCTTTCTTT.

This clone was found many times. Written as DNA, the CDR3 is TGTGCCAGCAGCAACGCCGCGGGAGGGCCACATATCAATGAGCAGTTCTTC. Translation gives CASSNAAGGPHINEQFF. The gene calls are TRBV5-6 and TRBJ2-1, with TRBD2 identical over 9 bases. V lost 4 bases to trimming and J lost 6 bases; unmatched junction nucleotides: 14. This CDR3 region has 17 residues. Germline CDR1 reads SGHDT; CDR2 reads YYEEEE.

This clone was seen at least ten times. The rearrangement uses TRBV12-3 or TRBV12-4 and TRBJ1-6; the match to TRBD1 covers 7 bases. Losses at the gene ends were 6 bases for V and 7 bases for J; bases not matched to a gene: 6. This CDR3 region has 14 residues. The CDR3, as DNA: TGTGCCAGCAGCTTCGGGGACAGAAATTCACCCCTCCACTTT. Its protein product is CASSFGDRNSPLHF.

For this clone: One end of the junction does not line up with germline, which may come from a read error. The V call is TRBV2, the J call TRBJ1-4; a possible D gene is TRBD1 (5 bases). This CDR3 has 15 residues. Germline lookup yields CDR1 SNHLY and CDR2 FYNNEI. The CDR3 coding sequence is TGCGCCATCATCTTTGGACCAGGGACTAATGAAAAACTGTTTTTT. Residues: CAIIFGPGTNEKLFF.

This clone was recorded many times. The rearrangement uses TRBV27 and TRBJ1-1; TRBD1 is a possible D gene (6 bases). The CDR3 consists of 15 residues. The V end lost 2 bases, the J end lost 3 bases, and 13 bases lay between the germline ends. CDR1 is MNHEY and CDR2 is SMNVEV in the germline V gene (reference sequence). CDR3 nucleotides: TGTGCCAGCAGTTTAAGCCCTAACAGGGACACTGAAGCTTTCTTT. Translated: CASSLSPNRDTEAFF.

This clone was seen at least ten times. This chain uses TRBV29-1 with TRBJ1-4; no clear D. The CDR3 sequence is 13 residues long. V was cut by 6 bases and J by 5 bases, with 13 bases left in between. From germline, CDR1 is SQVTM and CDR2 ANQGSEA. The CDR3 DNA reads TGCAGCGTATCATTTTCCTCCAATGAAAAACTGTTTTTT. It codes for CSVSFSSNEKLFF.

This clone was seen repeatedly, ten times or more. This sequence joins TRBV27 and TRBJ2-5, with 9 bases identical to TRBD1. J gave up 4 bases and V 0 bases, and 3 bases lay outside the gene matches. The CDR3 length is 15 residues. Germline CDR1 MNHEY, CDR2 SMNVEV (reference sequence). The chain's CDR3 is CASSLSGQGGETQYF. The DNA of the CDR3 is TGTGCCAGCAGTTTATCGGGACAGGGTGGAGAGACCCAGTACTTC.

This clone was counted many times. V gene TRBV2 combines with J gene TRBJ1-2, with D perhaps matching TRBD1 (5 bases). Trimming took off 6 bases at V and 3 bases at J, with 5 bases between the two ends. The CDR3 is made up of 11 amino acids. Germline values: CDR1 SNHLY, CDR2 FYNNEI. CDR3 sequence: CASRGHYGYTF. In DNA, the CDR3 is TGTGCCAGCAGGGGGCACTATGGCTACACCTTC.

This clone was picked up many times. The gene calls are TRBV27 and TRBJ1-1, with 7 bases identical to TRBD1. With 0 bases clipped from V and 4 bases from J, the junction kept 2 bases outside the gene matches. This CDR3 region has 14 residues. Germline CDR1 is MNHEY and CDR2 is SMNVEV (reference sequence). This chain's CDR3 is CASSLSDRVTEAFF. CDR3 bases: TGTGCCAGCAGTTTATCTGACAGGGTCACTGAAGCTTTCTTT.

This clone was recorded many times. J is TRBJ1-1 and V is TRBV28; TRBD1 is a possible D gene (5 bases). With 6 bases removed from V and 2 bases from J, the gap between germline ends came to 19 bases. The CDR3 spans 16 residues. Germline V gene lookup returns CDR1 MDHEN and CDR2 SYDVKM. In nucleotides, the CDR3 is TGTGCCAGCAGCCGGGGACCGACTTGGGGAAACACTGAAGCTTTCTTT. The encoded protein is CASSRGPTWGNTEAFF.

In its sample, this clone was seen many times. This chain connects TRBV19 to TRBJ2-3; 10 positions match TRBD2. The length of the CDR3 is 16 residues. V lost 0 bases and J lost 4; bases outside the gene matches: 4. CDR1 and CDR2 (germline): LNHDA, SQIVND (reference sequence). The CDR3 is CASSIDQLAGADTQYF. In nucleotides, the CDR3 is TGTGCCAGTAGTATAGATCAGCTAGCGGGAGCAGATACGCAGTATTTT.

This clone was detected ten times or more. This chain joins TRBV6-1 and TRBJ1-6; D perhaps matches TRBD1 (6 bases). CDR1 MNHNS and CDR2 SASEGT come from the germline V gene. V gave up 5 bases and J gave up 10 bases, with 12 bases separating them. CDR3 length: 13 residues. The chain's CDR3 is CASSTGYGSPLHF. CDR3 DNA: TGTGCCAGCAGTACAGGGTATGGCTCACCCCTCCACTTT.

Concerning this clone itself: One end of the junction is discordant with germline, which a read error may explain. The chain uses TRBV15 and TRBJ1-5; possible D gene TRBD1, 6 bases. The CDR3 consists of 15 residues. Germline loops: CDR1 LNHNV, CDR2 YYDKDF (reference sequence). CDR3 bases: TGTGCCACCAGCCCGCGAGGAGGGGACAATCATCCCCAGCATTTT. Translation: CATSPRGGDNHPQHF.

Many counts were recorded for this clone. The chain couples TRBV7-9 to TRBJ2-7, with TRBD2 as a possible D gene (6 bases). Deletions cut 3 bases from V and 4 bases from J, with 10 bases between. The CDR3 length is 13 residues. CDR1 is SEHNR and CDR2 is FQNEAQ in the germline V gene (reference sequence). The CDR3 protein is CASSFGLFYEQYF. For the CDR3, the DNA is TGTGCCAGCAGCTTCGGACTATTTTACGAGCAGTACTTC.

This clone was detected many times. A much larger clone differs from this one at a single base, so this may be a read error. The genes are TRBV25-1 and TRBJ2-2; weak D call: TRBD2 (5 bases). This CDR3 has 15 amino acids. The V gene's germline CDR1 is MGHDK and CDR2 SYGVNS. The CDR3 DNA reads as TGTGCCAGCAGGAATCCGGGCTCAGGTACCGGGGAGCTGCTTTTT. It encodes CASRNPGSGTGELLF.

The chain combines TRBV12-3 or TRBV12-4 with TRBJ2-5; 8 bases line up with TRBD2. The CDR3 has 12 residues. V dropped 6 bases and J dropped 3; count of bases not matched to a gene: 0. The CDR3 reads CASRLAEETQYF. The DNA for the CDR3 is TGTGCCAGCAGACTAGCGGAAGAGACCCAGTACTTC.

The chain is built from TRBV11-3 and TRBJ1-2; 7 nucleotides line up with TRBD1. The J segment lost 4 bases and the V segment lost 5 bases, leaving 10 bases of the junction unmatched. Germline assignment: CDR1 SGHNT and CDR2 YENEEA. The CDR3 has 15 amino acids. CDR3 amino acids: CASSPESGQPYGYTF. CDR3 bases: TGTGCCAGCAGCCCAGAATCGGGACAGCCCTATGGCTACACCTTC.

This clone was recorded at least ten times. The V and J genes are TRBV5-5 and TRBJ1-4; D is unresolved. V lost 1 base and J 7 bases, leaving 5 bases between the germline ends. Per germline, CDR1 SGHKS and CDR2 YYEKEE (reference sequence). There are 12 residues in the CDR3. The CDR3 DNA sequence: TGTGCCAGCAGCTTGTGGGGTGAAAAACTGTTTTTT. As protein: CASSLWGEKLFF.

This clone was counted at least ten times. The genes are TRBV20-1 and TRBJ2-3, with 7 nucleotides matching TRBD1. The CDR3 is 14 amino acids. With V trimmed by 7 bases and J by 4 bases, 11 bases remained unmatched. Germline V gene data show CDR1 as DFQATT and CDR2 as SNEGSKA (reference sequence). In DNA, the CDR3 is TGCAGTGGGGGAACCGACAGGGTGGCAGATACGCAGTATTTT. It encodes CSGGTDRVADTQYF.

This clone was seen ten or more times. The rearrangement links TRBV4-2 to TRBJ2-3, with 9 bases that match TRBD2. With 0 bases clipped from V and 1 base from J, the junction kept 5 bases outside the gene matches. CDR3 length equals 17 residues. Germline values: CDR1 LGHNA, CDR2 YNFKEQ. The CDR3 DNA sequence: TGTGCCAGCAGCCAAGATCAGCGCGGGGGGGGCACAGATACGCAGTATTTT. This translates into CASSQDQRGGGTDTQYF.